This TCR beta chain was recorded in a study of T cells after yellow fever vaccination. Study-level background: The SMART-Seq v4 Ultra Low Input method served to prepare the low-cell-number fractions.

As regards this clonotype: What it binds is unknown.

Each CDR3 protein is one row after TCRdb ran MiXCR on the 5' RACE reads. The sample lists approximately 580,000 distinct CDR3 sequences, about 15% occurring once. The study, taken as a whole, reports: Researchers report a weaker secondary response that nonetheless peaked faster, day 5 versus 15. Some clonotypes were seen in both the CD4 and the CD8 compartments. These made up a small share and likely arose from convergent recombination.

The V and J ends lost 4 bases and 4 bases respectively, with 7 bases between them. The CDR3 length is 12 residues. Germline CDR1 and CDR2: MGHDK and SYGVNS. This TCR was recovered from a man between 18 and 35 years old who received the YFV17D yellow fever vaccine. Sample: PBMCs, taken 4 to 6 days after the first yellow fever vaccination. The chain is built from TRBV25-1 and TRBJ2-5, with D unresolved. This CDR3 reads CASSARSETQYF. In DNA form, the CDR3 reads TGTGCCAGCAGTGCGAGATCAGAGACCCAGTACTTC.